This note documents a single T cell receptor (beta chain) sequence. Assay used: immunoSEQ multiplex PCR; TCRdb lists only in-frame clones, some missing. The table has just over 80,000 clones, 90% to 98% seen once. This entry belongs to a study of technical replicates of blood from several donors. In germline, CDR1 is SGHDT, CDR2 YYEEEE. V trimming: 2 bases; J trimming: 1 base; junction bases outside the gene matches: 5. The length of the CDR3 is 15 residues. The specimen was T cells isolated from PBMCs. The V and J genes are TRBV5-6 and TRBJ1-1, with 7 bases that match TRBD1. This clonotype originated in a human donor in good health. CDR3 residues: CASSFLDRENTEAFF. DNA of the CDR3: TGTGCCAGCAGCTTCCTCGACAGGGAGAACACTGAAGCTTTCTTT.